This T cell receptor (beta chain) was profiled in a study of cytomegalovirus exposure and HLA in healthy donors. Germline V lookup: CDR1 SNHLY, CDR2 FYNNEI. The CDR3 is 14 residues long. The ends lost 6 bases at V and 10 bases at J; junction bases unmatched: 9. Findings of the study overall: Prior analysis indicated that the majority of TCR beta V segments exhibited productivity approximately 87% or approximately 30% of the time. Clonal expansion was found to be greater in HLA-associated TCR beta chains than in equally common others in a later analysis. Most TCR sequences were seen very rarely across donors, but some public TCRs occurred in many.

With regard to this clone: The antigen remains unidentified.

PCR involved 60 Vbeta and 13 Jbeta primers. TCRdb keeps only in-frame clones here, not all; method: immunoSEQ multiplex PCR. This sample yields 150,000 to 200,000 clones, of which around nine tenths are seen a single time; just under 2% belongs to the top ten. Sequenced: PBMCs. The source of this sequence is a woman younger than 35 in good health and CMV-seronegative. This chain uses TRBV2 with TRBJ2-1; 10 bases match TRBD2. The CDR3 DNA is TGTGCCAGCAGCCAAAGCCCAGCGGGAGGGGAGCAGTTCTTC. As protein: CASSQSPAGGEQFF.